Listed below are T cell receptor beta chains from one sample, sequenced in a study of shared clonotypes between healthy human individuals. Produced via immunoSEQ multiplex PCR; TCRdb's table is partial and in-frame only. The sample has 2 million to 2.5 million clones, roughly 92% seen once. The sample consisted of naive CD4+ T cells from PBMCs. The origin of the receptors is a young man in good health. Some clones in this sample may be carry-over from other donors' samples. The CDR3 runs from the conserved cysteine through the conserved F or W. The order of the fields is D gene, V gene, J gene, clone size, CDR3 protein, CDR3 DNA. D genes are given only for firm matches. Clone size is stated in some rows and not others, as once, few, many or a class when expanded.

-	TRBV9	TRBJ2-3	once	CASSASGTSTDTQYF	TGTGCCAGCAGTGCTTCAGGGACTAGCACAGATACGCAGTATTTT
TRBD1	TRBV28	TRBJ2-5	-	CASSLSGQGMAETQYF	TGTGCCAGCAGTTTATCCGGACAGGGGATGGCAGAGACCCAGTACTTC
-	TRBV18	TRBJ1-2	-	CASSPNRAGEDYGYTF	TGTGCCAGCTCACCAAATCGGGCAGGGGAGGACTATGGCTACACCTTC
-	TRBV18	TRBJ2-5	-	CASSLGGTQETQYF	TGTGCCAGCTCGCTGGGTGGGACTCAAGAGACCCAGTACTTC
-	TRBV7-2	TRBJ1-2	-	CASSPPNSPSEGYTF	TGTGCCAGCAGCCCCCCTAACAGTCCGTCGGAGGGCTACACCTTC
-	TRBV11-2	TRBJ2-1	-	CASRQAGGNEQFF	TGTGCCAGCAGACAGGCCGGAGGAAATGAGCAGTTCTTC
TRBD2	TRBV7-3	TRBJ2-5	-	CASSMGGNQETQYF	TGTGCCAGCAGTATGGGGGGGAACCAAGAGACCCAGTACTTC
TRBD2	TRBV10-3	TRBJ2-3	-	CAIKAGADTQYF	TGTGCCATCAAGGCGGGAGCAGATACGCAGTATTTT
-	TRBV2	TRBJ2-7	-	CASSPFQGGKAYEQYF	TGTGCCAGCAGTCCTTTTCAGGGGGGAAAGGCCTACGAGCAGTACTTC
-	TRBV5-8	TRBJ2-1	-	CASSLRGGNYNEQFF	TGTGCCAGCAGCTTGCGTGGGGGAAACTACAATGAGCAGTTCTTC
-	TRBV14	TRBJ2-7	-	CASSQEGVSTGEQYF	TGTGCCAGCAGCCAAGAAGGGGTCTCGACTGGTGAGCAGTACTTC
TRBD2	TRBV27	TRBJ2-3	-	CASGLRLASTDTQYF	TGTGCCAGCGGATTGAGACTAGCTAGCACAGATACGCAGTATTTT
-	TRBV18	TRBJ2-5	-	CASSPLRGPDETQYF	TGTGCCAGCTCACCCTTACGGGGCCCGGATGAGACCCAGTACTTC
-	TRBV7-3	TRBJ2-7	-	CASSLAGREQYF	TGTGCCAGCAGCTTAGCAGGAAGGGAGCAGTACTTC
-	TRBV21-1	TRBJ1-1	-	CASKCEGTPGLNTEAFF	TGTGCCAGCAAGTGTGAGGGGACTCCCGGTTTGAACACTGAAGCTTTCTTT
TRBD1	TRBV18	TRBJ2-7	-	CASSPLGQGAGEQYF	TGTGCCAGCTCACCACTGGGACAGGGGGCCGGGGAGCAGTACTTC
TRBD1	TRBV7-2	TRBJ1-2	-	CASSLGQPGYGYTF	TGTGCCAGCAGCCTGGGACAGCCCGGCTATGGCTACACCTTC
TRBD1	TRBV2	TRBJ1-1	-	CASSDQGGNTEAFF	TGTGCCAGCAGTGATCAGGGGGGGAATACTGAAGCTTTCTTT
-	TRBV28	TRBJ1-2	-	CASARPNYGYTF	TGTGCCAGCGCGCGCCCTAACTATGGCTACACCTTC
-	TRBV30	TRBJ1-6	-	CAWNRDGYNSPLHF	TGTGCCTGGAACAGGGATGGTTATAATTCACCCCTCCACTTT
-	TRBV29-1	TRBJ2-5	-	CSASTGQETQYF	TGCAGCGCATCGACAGGTCAGGAGACCCAGTACTTC
-	TRBV18	TRBJ2-3	-	CASSLGQGGTTDTQYF	TGTGCCAGCTCACTTGGACAGGGAGGGACCACAGATACGCAGTATTTT
-	TRBV5-6	TRBJ1-1	-	CASRRNTEAFF	TGTGCCAGCCGACGGAACACTGAAGCTTTCTTT
TRBD1	TRBV10-3	TRBJ2-5	-	CAISEWGGQGETQYF	TGTGCCATCAGTGAATGGGGGGGACAGGGAGAGACCCAGTACTTC
-	TRBV7-2	TRBJ2-1	-	CASSLPGTAREQFF	TGTGCCAGCAGCTTACCCGGGACCGCCAGGGAGCAGTTCTTC
-	TRBV9	TRBJ2-2	-	CASSVVGATGELFF	TGTGCCAGCAGCGTAGTGGGGGCTACCGGGGAGCTGTTTTTT
-	TRBV30	TRBJ1-1	few	CAWLTRGTEAFF	TGTGCCTGGCTTACCCGGGGCACTGAAGCTTTCTTT
-	TRBV10-3	TRBJ1-5	-	CAISERTYQPQHF	TGTGCCATCAGTGAGCGGACCTATCAGCCCCAGCATTTT
TRBD1	TRBV5-1	TRBJ1-2	-	CASSPAQGANYGYTF	TGCGCCAGCAGCCCGGCGCAGGGGGCTAACTATGGCTACACCTTC
-	TRBV11-2	TRBJ1-3	once	CASTTTISGNTIYF	TGTGCCAGCACGACTACGATCAGCGGAAACACCATATATTTT
TRBD2	TRBV5-4	TRBJ2-1	-	CASSGPWGGSYNEQFF	TGTGCCAGCAGCGGCCCTTGGGGGGGGTCCTACAATGAGCAGTTCTTC
-	TRBV5-1	TRBJ2-5	-	CASSQIGTEETQYF	TGCGCCAGCAGCCAGATAGGCACCGAAGAGACCCAGTACTTC
TRBD2	TRBV2	TRBJ2-2	-	CASNSGKNTGELFF	TGTGCCAGCAATAGCGGGAAGAACACCGGGGAGCTGTTTTTT
-	TRBV5-1	TRBJ2-7	few	CASSWSSYEQYF	TGCGCCAGCAGCTGGAGCTCCTACGAGCAGTACTTC
TRBD1	TRBV18	TRBJ1-4	-	CASSPYRTGQVEKLFF	TGTGCCAGCTCACCGTACCGAACGGGACAGGTCGAAAAACTGTTTTTT
-	TRBV6-1	TRBJ2-1	once	CASSDNEQFF	TGTGCCAGCAGTGACAATGAGCAGTTCTTC
TRBD1	TRBV2	TRBJ2-2	-	CASTTGVYTGELFF	TGTGCCAGCACGACAGGGGTCTACACCGGGGAGCTGTTTTTT
-	TRBV6-1	TRBJ1-5	-	CASSAGRVGQPQHF	TGTGCCAGCAGTGCTGGCAGGGTGGGTCAGCCCCAGCATTTT
TRBD1	TRBV5-1	TRBJ2-1	-	CASRQGVSSYNEQFF	TGCGCCAGCAGACAGGGGGTCAGCTCCTACAATGAGCAGTTCTTC
-	TRBV5-1	TRBJ2-4	-	CASSWGATREDIQYF	TGCGCCAGCAGCTGGGGGGCCACAAGGGAGGACATTCAGTACTTC
TRBD2	TRBV5-1	TRBJ2-7	-	CASSLGTSGHLTYEQYF	TGCGCCAGCAGCTTGGGGACTAGCGGGCACCTGACCTACGAGCAGTACTTC
TRBD1	TRBV19	TRBJ1-1	once	CASSTIPGTGVHTEAFF	TGTGCCAGTAGTACCATCCCCGGGACAGGGGTTCACACTGAAGCTTTCTTT
-	TRBV19	TRBJ2-7	-	CATATEGEQYF	TGTGCCACCGCGACGGAAGGCGAGCAGTACTTC
-	TRBV6-6	TRBJ2-1	-	CASSSSGRNNEQFF	TGTGCCAGCAGTTCGTCGGGACGCAACAATGAGCAGTTCTTC
-	TRBV11-2	TRBJ2-7	once	CASSQGWGTSISYEQYF	TGTGCCAGCAGCCAGGGTTGGGGTACCTCGATCAGTTACGAGCAGTACTTC
-	TRBV5-4	TRBJ1-1	-	CASSLGAQATEAFF	TGTGCCAGCAGCCTCGGGGCTCAGGCGACTGAAGCTTTCTTT
-	TRBV6-1	TRBJ2-5	-	CASSRLTQETQYF	TGTGCCAGCAGTCGGTTAACTCAAGAGACCCAGTACTTC
-	TRBV2	TRBJ2-3	once	CASSESADTQYF	TGTGCCAGCAGTGAGTCGGCAGATACGCAGTATTTT
-	TRBV7-8	TRBJ2-7	-	CASSLGRGTTGNEQYF	TGTGCCAGCAGCTTAGGCCGGGGTACAACGGGAAACGAGCAGTACTTC
-	TRBV30	TRBJ2-7	-	CAWSVRPYEQYF	TGTGCCTGGAGTGTACGGCCCTACGAGCAGTACTTC
-	TRBV9	TRBJ1-4	few	CASSTGRGVEKLFF	TGTGCCAGCAGCACAGGTCGGGGGGTGGAAAAACTGTTTTTT
TRBD2	TRBV4-1	TRBJ2-7	-	CASSQGLAESSYEQYF	TGCGCCAGCAGCCAAGGTCTAGCGGAGTCCTCCTACGAGCAGTACTTC
-	TRBV4-3	TRBJ1-2	-	CASSGYRAGYTF	TGCGCCAGCAGCGGCTACAGGGCTGGCTACACCTTC
TRBD2	TRBV27	TRBJ2-7	-	CASSLSKGGDYEQYF	TGTGCCAGCAGTTTATCTAAGGGAGGGGACTACGAGCAGTACTTC